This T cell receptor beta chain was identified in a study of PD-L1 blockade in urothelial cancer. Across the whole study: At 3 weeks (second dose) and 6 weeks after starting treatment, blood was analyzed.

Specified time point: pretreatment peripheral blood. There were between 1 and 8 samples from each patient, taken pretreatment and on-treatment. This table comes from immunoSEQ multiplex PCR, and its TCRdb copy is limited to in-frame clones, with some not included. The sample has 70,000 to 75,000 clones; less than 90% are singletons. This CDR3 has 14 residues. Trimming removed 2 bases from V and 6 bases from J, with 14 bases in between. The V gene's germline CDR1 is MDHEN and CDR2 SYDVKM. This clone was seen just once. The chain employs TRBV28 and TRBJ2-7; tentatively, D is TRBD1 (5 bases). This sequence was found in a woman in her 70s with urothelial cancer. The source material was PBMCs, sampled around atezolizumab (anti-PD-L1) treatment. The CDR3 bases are TGTGCCAGCAGTTTACGAGGCTTAAGGGGCGAGCAGTACTTC. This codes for CASSLRGLRGEQYF.